This T cell receptor beta chain was recorded in a study of technical replicates of blood from a few donors. The CDR3 is made up of 13 amino acids. V shed 4 bases and J shed 2 bases, with 9 bases lying between them. Germline CDR1 and CDR2: SGHRS and YFSETQ. The table came from immunoSEQ multiplex PCR; TCRdb's copy has only in-frame clones and leaves some out. This sample has 98,000 or so clones; nearly 97% occur once, and the top ten carry more than 0.2%. The sequencing sample was made of T cells isolated from PBMCs. V is TRBV5-1 and J is TRBJ1-1; unclear D gene. This receptor was identified in a human donor in good health. The CDR3 bases are TGCGCCAGCAGCCTGACAATTAACACTGAAGCTTTCTTT. This sequence encodes CASSLTINTEAFF.